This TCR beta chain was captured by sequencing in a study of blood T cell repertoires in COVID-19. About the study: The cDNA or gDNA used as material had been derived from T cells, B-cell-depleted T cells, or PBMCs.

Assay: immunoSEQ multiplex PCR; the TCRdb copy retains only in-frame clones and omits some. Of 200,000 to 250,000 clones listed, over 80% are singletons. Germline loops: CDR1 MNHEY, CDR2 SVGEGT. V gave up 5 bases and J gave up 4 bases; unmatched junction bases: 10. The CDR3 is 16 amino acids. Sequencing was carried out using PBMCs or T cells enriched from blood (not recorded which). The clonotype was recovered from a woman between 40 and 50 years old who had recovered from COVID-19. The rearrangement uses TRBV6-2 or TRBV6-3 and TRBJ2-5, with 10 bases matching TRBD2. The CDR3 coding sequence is TGTGCCAGCAGTCCAGCCCGGGCTAGCGGGAGAGAGACCCAGTACTTC. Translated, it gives CASSPARASGRETQYF.